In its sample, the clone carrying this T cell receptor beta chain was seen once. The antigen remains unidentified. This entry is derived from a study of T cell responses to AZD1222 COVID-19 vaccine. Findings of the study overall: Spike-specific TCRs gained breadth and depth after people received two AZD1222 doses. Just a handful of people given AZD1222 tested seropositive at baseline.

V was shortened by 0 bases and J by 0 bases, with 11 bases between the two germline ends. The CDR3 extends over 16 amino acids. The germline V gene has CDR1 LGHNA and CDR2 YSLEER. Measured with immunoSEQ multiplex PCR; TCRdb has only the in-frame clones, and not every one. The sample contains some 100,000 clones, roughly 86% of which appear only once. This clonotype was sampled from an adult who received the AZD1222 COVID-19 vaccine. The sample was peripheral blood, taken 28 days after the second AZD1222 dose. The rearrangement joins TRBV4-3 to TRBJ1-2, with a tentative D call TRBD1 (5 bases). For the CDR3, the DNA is TGCGCCAGCAGCCAAGATCTGACAGCTACTAACTATGGCTACACCTTC. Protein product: CASSQDLTATNYGYTF.